The 26 T cell receptor beta chains reported below all come from one sample, sequenced in a study of metastatic and nonmetastatic thyroid tumors. Ahead of thyroid surgery, no patient had received treatment of any kind. TCRdb re-called the PCR reads via MiXCR. The table shows about 33,000 clones, with around 15% occurring only once. Input material: blood. These receptor sequences come from a female donor with papillary thyroid cancer or a benign thyroid nodule (not recorded which). Some clones in this sample may be carry-over from other donors' samples.

This clone was recorded many times. The chain links TRBV14 to TRBJ1-4; a weak D match, TRBD1 (6 bases). The V gene lost 4 bases and the J gene lost 0 bases, with 6 bases spanning the gap. Germline CDR1 and CDR2: SGHDN and FVKESK. The CDR3 extends over 14 amino acids. CDR3 in amino acids: CASSRTATNEKLFF. The CDR3 coding sequence is TGTGCCAGCAGCCGGACAGCAACTAATGAAAAACTGTTTTTT. The variable domain in full, with the rest retrieved from reference TRBV14 and TRBJ1-4, is EAGVTQFPSHSVIEKGQTVTLRCDPISGHDNLYWYRRVMGKEIKFLLHFVKESKQDESGMPNNRFLAERTGGTYSTLKVQPAELEDSGVYFCASSRTATNEKLFFGSGTQLSVL.

This clone was detected ten times or more. V and J are TRBV5-4 and TRBJ1-3; D is possibly TRBD1 (5 bases). The CDR3 totals 17 residues. Trimming took 0 bases from V and 4 from J, leaving 17 bases between them. Germline assignment: CDR1 SGHNT and CDR2 YYREEE (reference sequence). In DNA, the CDR3 is TGTGCCAGCAGCTTGGGTCTGGGGGACGAAGGGGGAAACACCATATATTTT. It encodes CASSLGLGDEGGNTIYF.

Details on this clone: This may come from a read error, since a much larger clone is one base off. V usage is TRBV20-1 and J usage is TRBJ1-2; D call uncertain. Germline values: CDR1 DFQATT, CDR2 SNEGSKA (reference sequence). This CDR3 is built from 13 residues. CDR3 region: CSAREIGMDCYTF. Here the CDR3 DNA reads TGCAGTGCCAGAGAGATTGGTATGGATTGCTACACCTTC.

This clone showed up many times. The rearrangement links TRBV28 to TRBJ1-1; 11 bases are shared with TRBD1. This CDR3 contains 14 residues. CDR1 MDHEN and CDR2 SYDVKM come from the germline V gene. V was clipped by 3 bases and J by 4 bases; unmatched bases: 1. The CDR3 loop reads CASSLGTGGTEAFF. The DNA for the CDR3 is TGTGCCAGCAGTTTGGGGACAGGGGGCACTGAAGCTTTCTTT.

The chain carries TRBV5-1 and TRBJ1-1; D unclear. CDR3 length: 15 residues. Per germline, CDR1 SGHRS and CDR2 YFSETQ. V was pared by 0 bases and J by 2 bases, with 11 bases between. The CDR3 DNA is TGCGCCAGCAGCTTGGTGGGTGCCATTAACACTGAAGCTTTCTTT. As protein: CASSLVGAINTEAFF.

In its sample, this clone was seen many times. The chain recombines TRBV12-3 or TRBV12-4 with TRBJ2-5; D is perhaps TRBD1 (5 bases). The CDR3 is 14 amino acids. The V end was cut by 2 bases, the J end by 5 bases, with 12 bases between. The DNA for the CDR3 is TGTGCCAGCAGTTTAAGGCAGGGATTCGAGACCCAGTACTTC. Its translation is CASSLRQGFETQYF.

The table lists this clone with many counts. The chain is built from TRBV27 and TRBJ2-3; D unresolved. Between the trimmed V and J ends, which lost 3 bases and 0 bases, there was a span of 10 bases. The CDR3 contains 15 residues. Looked up from germline, CDR1 is MNHEY and CDR2 is SMNVEV (reference sequence). The CDR3 sequence is CASSFSRDSTDTQYF. CDR3 in DNA: TGTGCCAGCAGTTTCAGTCGCGACAGCACAGATACGCAGTATTTT.

This clone was detected ten times or more. V gene TRBV2 combines with J gene TRBJ1-5, with D possibly TRBD1 on 6 matching bases. The CDR3 covers 13 residues. V was shortened by 8 bases and J by 6 bases, with 14 bases between the two germline ends. Germline V CDR1 and CDR2: SNHLY, FYNNEI. CDR3 nucleotides: TGTGCCAGCGCCCTTGGGGGGCGTCAGCCCCAGCATTTT. Protein sequence: CASALGGRQPQHF.

This clone was recorded at least ten times. The chain couples TRBV5-1 to TRBJ1-2; 11 bases line up with TRBD1. The ends lost 7 bases at V and 7 bases at J; junction bases unmatched: 6. CDR1 and CDR2 (germline): SGHRS, YFSETQ. The CDR3 runs to 13 residues. The CDR3: CASSGTGGGGYTF. CDR3 in DNA: TGCGCCAGCTCCGGGACAGGGGGGGGTGGCTACACCTTC.

A few counts support this clone. The V gene is TRBV28, the J gene TRBJ1-1; perhaps TRBD1 as D (6 bases). Germline V lookup: CDR1 MDHEN, CDR2 SYDVKM. The V gene lost 5 bases and the J gene lost 1 base, with 14 bases spanning the gap. CDR3 size: 15 residues. CDR3 nucleotide sequence: TGTGCCAGCAGTCAACATGGGACACCGAACACTGAAGCTTTCTTT. It specifies CASSQHGTPNTEAFF. Combining the CDR3 with reference TRBV28 and TRBJ1-1 gives the whole variable domain DVKVTQSSRYLVKRTGEKVFLECVQDMDHENMFWYRQDPGLGLRLIYFSYDVKMKEKGDIPEGYSVSREKKERFSLILESASTNQTSMYLCASSQHGTPNTEAFFGQGTRLTVV.

The sample holds many counts of this clone. The chain uses TRBV20-1 and TRBJ2-1; TRBD2 is a possible D gene (6 bases). Germline V lookup: CDR1 DFQATT, CDR2 SNEGSKA (reference sequence). The CDR3 is made up of 13 amino acids. The V gene lost 1 base and the J gene lost 7 bases, with 11 bases spanning the gap. The CDR3 loop reads CSARAHRGNEQFF. In DNA form, the CDR3 reads TGCAGTGCTAGAGCCCACCGGGGGAATGAGCAGTTCTTC.

Remarks on this clone: This may arise from a read error, as a much more abundant clone is one base away. Other DNA sequences in the sample encode the same CDR3. The genes are TRBV6-1 and TRBJ2-1; D tentatively reads TRBD1 or TRBD2 (5 bases each). V was pared by 9 bases and J by 5 bases, with 23 bases between. The CDR3 covers 16 residues. Per germline, CDR1 MNHNS and CDR2 SASEGT. The chain's CDR3 is CARVGDDRGNHNEQFF. The CDR3 region has the DNA TGTGCCAGAGTGGGGGATGATAGGGGTAACCACAATGAGCAGTTCTTC.

This sequence joins TRBV7-2 and TRBJ2-1; the D call may be TRBD1 or TRBD2 (5 bases each). CDR1 is SGHTA, CDR2 FQGNSA, per germline. Trimming shortened V by 0 bases and J by 8 bases, and 17 bases separated the two germline ends. The CDR3 covers 16 residues. CDR3 loop: CASSLAPTHGADEQFF. The CDR3, as DNA: TGTGCCAGCAGCTTAGCTCCAACACACGGGGCGGATGAGCAGTTCTTC.

On this clone: The junction differs from germline at one of its ends, possibly a read error. The V call is TRBV9, the J call TRBJ2-5, with a possible D match to TRBD2 (6 bases). Germline V CDR1 and CDR2: SGDLS, YYNGEE. The CDR3 has 15 amino acids. CDR3 in DNA: TGTGCCAGCAGTGCAAGAGGCGGGGCTCAAGAGACCCGGTACTTC. This sequence encodes CASSARGGAQETRYF.

This clone has a handful of counts. V is TRBV6-1 and J is TRBJ2-5, with a weak D call TRBD1 (5 bases). V lost 3 bases to trimming and J lost 5 bases, with 13 bases between them. CDR1 is MNHNS, CDR2 SASEGT, per germline. The CDR3 runs to 14 residues. CDR3 nucleotide sequence: TGTGCCAGCAGTGACAGGGTGCTTACGGAGACCCAGTACTTC. Translation: CASSDRVLTETQYF.

This clone was found many times. The V and J genes are TRBV5-1 and TRBJ2-1, with D possibly TRBD2 on 6 matching bases. Germline V gene lookup returns CDR1 SGHRS and CDR2 YFSETQ. This CDR3 has 15 residues. V lost 2 bases, J lost 5 bases, and 14 bases lay in between. CDR3 sequence: CASSFYGSLNNEQFF. The CDR3 nucleotides are TGCGCCAGCAGCTTCTACGGGAGCCTAAACAATGAGCAGTTCTTC.

This sequence joins TRBV25-1 and TRBJ2-3, with TRBD2 as a possible D gene (5 bases). The CDR3 runs 13 residues. Germline lookup yields CDR1 MGHDK and CDR2 SYGVNS. Trimming took 6 bases from V and 0 from J, leaving 7 bases between them. This CDR3 reads CASSGDSTDTQYF. The CDR3 DNA is TGTGCCAGCAGCGGGGATAGCACAGATACGCAGTATTTT. Complete variable domain (other parts from reference TRBV25-1 and TRBJ2-3): EADIYQTPRYLVIGTGKKITLECSQTMGHDKMYWYQQDPGMELHLIHYSYGVNSTEKGDLSSESTVSRIRTEHFPLTLESARPSHTSQYLCASSGDSTDTQYFGPGTRLTVL.

In this sample, this clone turned up many times. The chain combines TRBV15 with TRBJ2-1; 7 nucleotides align to TRBD1. The CDR3 sequence is 17 residues long. Germline CDR1 is LNHNV and CDR2 is YYDKDF (reference sequence). V was pared by 1 base and J by 6 bases, with 12 bases of the junction left unmatched. CDR3 residues: CATSRGLAQGYGNEQFF. The CDR3, as DNA: TGTGCCACCAGCAGAGGGTTGGCACAGGGGTACGGCAATGAGCAGTTCTTC. The complete variable domain, with remaining parts taken from reference TRBV15 and TRBJ2-1, reads DAMVIQNPRYQVTQFGKPVTLSCSQTLNHNVMYWYQQKSSQAPKLLFHYYDKDFNNEADTPDNFQSRRPNTSFCFLDIRSPGLGDTAMYLCATSRGLAQGYGNEQFFGPGTRLTVL.

The J gene is TRBJ1-1, the V gene TRBV20-1; a weak D match, TRBD1 (5 bases). CDR3 length: 15 residues. Germline loops: CDR1 DFQATT, CDR2 SNEGSKA (reference sequence). V gave up 6 bases and J gave up 5 bases, with 22 bases separating them. The CDR3 DNA is TGCAGTGCGAGACTGGGGGTGGCGCTTGGAACTGAAGCTTTCTTT. This translates into CSARLGVALGTEAFF.

This chain uses TRBV20-1 with TRBJ2-2; D may match TRBD1 or TRBD2 (5 bases each). This CDR3 has 14 amino acids. V was clipped by 6 bases and J by 2 bases, with 13 bases between them. Germline loops: CDR1 DFQATT, CDR2 SNEGSKA (reference sequence). DNA for the CDR3: TGCAGTGCCGTACGGGACGCTAACACCGGGGAGCTGTTTTTT. Protein product: CSAVRDANTGELFF.

At least ten counts were recorded for this clone. The V gene is TRBV4-3, the J gene TRBJ2-6, with no clear D. Looked up from germline, CDR1 is LGHNA and CDR2 is YSLEER. V was shortened by 0 bases and J by 0 bases, with 6 bases between the two germline ends. This CDR3 comprises 16 residues. Here the CDR3 reads CASSQDLGSGANVLTF. The CDR3 nucleotides are TGCGCCAGCAGCCAAGATTTGGGCTCTGGGGCCAACGTCCTGACTTTC.

This clone was recorded many times. This chain connects TRBV4-1 to TRBJ1-1; D perhaps matches TRBD1 (5 bases). This CDR3 has 17 residues. Germline assignment: CDR1 MGHRA and CDR2 YSYEKL. V was cut by 3 bases and J by 3 bases, with 20 bases left in between. The CDR3 here is CASSQVGQGGFDTEAFF. CDR3 bases: TGCGCCAGCAGCCAGGTCGGGCAGGGAGGTTTCGACACTGAAGCTTTCTTT.

As concerns this clone: Relative to the germline gene, one junction end is altered; a read error may explain this. This chain uses TRBV20-1 with TRBJ1-1, with TRBD1 matching 7 bases. The CDR3 runs to 14 residues. Per germline, CDR1 DFQATT and CDR2 SNEGSKA (reference sequence). CDR3 protein: CSAPPVTGVTESFF. CDR3 DNA sequence: TGCAGTGCTCCTCCTGTCACAGGGGTGACTGAATCTTTCTTT.

The sample holds many counts of this clone. This chain links TRBV7-3 with TRBJ2-7; tentatively, D is TRBD1 (5 bases). Germline-derived CDR1 and CDR2 are SGHTA and FQGTGA. CDR3 length: 15 amino acids. V lost 5 bases, J lost 3 bases, and 17 bases lay in between. The CDR3 spells CASSRRDREFYEQYF. CDR3 DNA: TGTGCCAGCAGCCGCCGTGACAGAGAGTTCTACGAGCAGTACTTC.

This clone has at least ten counts. The chain links TRBV28 to TRBJ1-3, with D unresolved. With 1 base removed from V and 5 bases from J, the gap between germline ends came to 6 bases. In germline, CDR1 is MDHEN, CDR2 SYDVKM. The CDR3 contains 13 residues. The CDR3 DNA sequence: TGTGCCAGCAGTTTATCGGTGAGAAACACCATATATTTT. Translation: CASSLSVRNTIYF.

This clone was seen only a few times. V gene TRBV12-3 or TRBV12-4 combines with J gene TRBJ2-4, with 8 bases fitting TRBD1. J lost 2 bases, V lost 5 bases, and 8 bases had no gene match. The CDR3 spans 16 residues. CDR3 nucleotide sequence: TGTGCCAGCAGTCCCGGGACAGGTATAACCAAAAACATTCAGTACTTC. Protein product: CASSPGTGITKNIQYF.